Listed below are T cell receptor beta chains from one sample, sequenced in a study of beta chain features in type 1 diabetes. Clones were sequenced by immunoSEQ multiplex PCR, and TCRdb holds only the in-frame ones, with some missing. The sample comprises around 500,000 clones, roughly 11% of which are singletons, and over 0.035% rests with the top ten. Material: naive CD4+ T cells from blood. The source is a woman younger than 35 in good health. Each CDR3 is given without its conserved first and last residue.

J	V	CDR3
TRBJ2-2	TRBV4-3	ASSGVGITGELF
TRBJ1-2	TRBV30	AWSPGVRVKTNYGYT
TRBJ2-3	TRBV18	ASAPDGDTQY
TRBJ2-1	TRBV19	ASSDRAGVGANEQF
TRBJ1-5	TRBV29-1	SVGTGLNQPQH
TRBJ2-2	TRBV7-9	ASSTGTGELF
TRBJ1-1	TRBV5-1	ASSLMGQGGLNTEAF
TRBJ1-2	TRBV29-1	SVGWGDYGYT
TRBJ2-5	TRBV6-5	ASKGQGLETQY
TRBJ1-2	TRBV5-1	ASSSGTGLNYGYT
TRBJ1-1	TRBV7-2	ASSPGHAEAF
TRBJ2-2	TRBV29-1	SGAGTSANTGELF
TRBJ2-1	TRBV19	ASGHKGTGDNEQF
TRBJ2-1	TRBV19	ASRTSGRPNEQF
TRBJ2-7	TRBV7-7	ASSLRTGPAYEQY
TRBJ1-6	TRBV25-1	ASSEGHGSPLH
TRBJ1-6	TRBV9	ASSVASSGVNSPLH
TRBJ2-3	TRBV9	ASSVAPGPTDTQY
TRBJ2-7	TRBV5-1	ASSLANSGGSPHEQY
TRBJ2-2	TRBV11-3	ASSRILGTGELF
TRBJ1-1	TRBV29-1	SVGDAEAF
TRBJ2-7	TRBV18	ASSPNLDGQY
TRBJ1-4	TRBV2	ASSFMGTNEKLF
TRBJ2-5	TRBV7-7	ASSLSGSGETQY
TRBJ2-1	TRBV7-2	ASSLAMSGAYNEQF
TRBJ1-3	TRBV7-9	ASSPTGFSGNTIY
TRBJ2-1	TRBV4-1	ASRSAGGIYNEQF
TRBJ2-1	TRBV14	ASSLHNEQF
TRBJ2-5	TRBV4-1	ASSLLLAGWETQY
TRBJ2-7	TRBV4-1	ASSQGAGAPYEQY
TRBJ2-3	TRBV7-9	ASSLNTQY
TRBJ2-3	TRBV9	ASRATSTDTQY
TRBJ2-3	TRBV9	ASSLSPVWDTQY
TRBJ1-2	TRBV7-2	ASSLAPTSNYGYT
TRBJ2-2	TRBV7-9	ASSLRVPGTGELF
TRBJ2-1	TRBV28	ASSLVRGYNEQF
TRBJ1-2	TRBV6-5	ATRGAADGYT
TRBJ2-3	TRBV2	ATRQGASDTQY
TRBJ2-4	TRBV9	ASSVGLAGGGNIQY
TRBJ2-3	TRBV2	ASSAAGVTDTQY
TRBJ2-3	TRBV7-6	ASRRTPSTDTQY
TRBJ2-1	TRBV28	ASSEQGSSEQF
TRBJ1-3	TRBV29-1	SVDSTGREIY
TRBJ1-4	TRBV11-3	ASSSDRGNEKLF
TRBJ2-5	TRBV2	ASSGVRETQY